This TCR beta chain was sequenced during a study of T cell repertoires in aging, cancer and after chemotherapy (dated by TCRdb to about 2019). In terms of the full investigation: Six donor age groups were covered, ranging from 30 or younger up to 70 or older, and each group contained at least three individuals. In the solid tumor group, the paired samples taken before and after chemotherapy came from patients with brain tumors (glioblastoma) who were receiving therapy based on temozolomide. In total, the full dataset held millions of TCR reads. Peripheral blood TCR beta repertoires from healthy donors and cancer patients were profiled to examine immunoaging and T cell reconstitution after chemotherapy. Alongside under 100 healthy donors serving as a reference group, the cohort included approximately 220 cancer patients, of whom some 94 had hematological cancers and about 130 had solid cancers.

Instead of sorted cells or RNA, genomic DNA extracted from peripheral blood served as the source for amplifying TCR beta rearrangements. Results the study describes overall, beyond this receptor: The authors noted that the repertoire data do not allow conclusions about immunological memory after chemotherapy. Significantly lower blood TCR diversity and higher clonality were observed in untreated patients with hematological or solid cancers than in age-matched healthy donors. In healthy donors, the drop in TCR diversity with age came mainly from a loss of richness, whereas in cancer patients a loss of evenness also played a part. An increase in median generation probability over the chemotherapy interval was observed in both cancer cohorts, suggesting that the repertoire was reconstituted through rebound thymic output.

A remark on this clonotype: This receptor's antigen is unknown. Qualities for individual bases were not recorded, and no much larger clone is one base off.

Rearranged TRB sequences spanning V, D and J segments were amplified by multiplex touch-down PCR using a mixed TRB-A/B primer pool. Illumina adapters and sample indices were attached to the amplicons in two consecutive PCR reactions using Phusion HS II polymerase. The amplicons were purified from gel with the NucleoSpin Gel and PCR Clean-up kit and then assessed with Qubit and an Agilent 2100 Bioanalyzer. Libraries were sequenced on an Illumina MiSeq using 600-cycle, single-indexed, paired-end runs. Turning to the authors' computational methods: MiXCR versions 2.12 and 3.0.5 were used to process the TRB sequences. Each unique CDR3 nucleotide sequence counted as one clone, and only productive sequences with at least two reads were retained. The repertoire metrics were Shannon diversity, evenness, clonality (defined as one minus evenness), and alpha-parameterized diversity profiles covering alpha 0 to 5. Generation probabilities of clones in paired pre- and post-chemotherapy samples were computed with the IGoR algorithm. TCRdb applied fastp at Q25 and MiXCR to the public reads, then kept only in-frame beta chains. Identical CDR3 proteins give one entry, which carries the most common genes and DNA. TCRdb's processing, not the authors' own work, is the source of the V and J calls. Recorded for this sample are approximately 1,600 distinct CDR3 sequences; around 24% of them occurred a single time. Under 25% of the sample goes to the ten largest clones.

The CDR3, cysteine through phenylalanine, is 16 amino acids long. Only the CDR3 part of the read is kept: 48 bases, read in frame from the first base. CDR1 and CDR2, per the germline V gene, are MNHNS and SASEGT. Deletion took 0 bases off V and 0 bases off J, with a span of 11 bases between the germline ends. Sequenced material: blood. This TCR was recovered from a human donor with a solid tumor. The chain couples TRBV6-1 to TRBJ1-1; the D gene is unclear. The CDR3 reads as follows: CASSEAVESMNTEAFF. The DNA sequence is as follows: TGTGCCAGCAGTGAAGCGGTGGAGAGCATGAACACTGAAGCTTTCTTT.